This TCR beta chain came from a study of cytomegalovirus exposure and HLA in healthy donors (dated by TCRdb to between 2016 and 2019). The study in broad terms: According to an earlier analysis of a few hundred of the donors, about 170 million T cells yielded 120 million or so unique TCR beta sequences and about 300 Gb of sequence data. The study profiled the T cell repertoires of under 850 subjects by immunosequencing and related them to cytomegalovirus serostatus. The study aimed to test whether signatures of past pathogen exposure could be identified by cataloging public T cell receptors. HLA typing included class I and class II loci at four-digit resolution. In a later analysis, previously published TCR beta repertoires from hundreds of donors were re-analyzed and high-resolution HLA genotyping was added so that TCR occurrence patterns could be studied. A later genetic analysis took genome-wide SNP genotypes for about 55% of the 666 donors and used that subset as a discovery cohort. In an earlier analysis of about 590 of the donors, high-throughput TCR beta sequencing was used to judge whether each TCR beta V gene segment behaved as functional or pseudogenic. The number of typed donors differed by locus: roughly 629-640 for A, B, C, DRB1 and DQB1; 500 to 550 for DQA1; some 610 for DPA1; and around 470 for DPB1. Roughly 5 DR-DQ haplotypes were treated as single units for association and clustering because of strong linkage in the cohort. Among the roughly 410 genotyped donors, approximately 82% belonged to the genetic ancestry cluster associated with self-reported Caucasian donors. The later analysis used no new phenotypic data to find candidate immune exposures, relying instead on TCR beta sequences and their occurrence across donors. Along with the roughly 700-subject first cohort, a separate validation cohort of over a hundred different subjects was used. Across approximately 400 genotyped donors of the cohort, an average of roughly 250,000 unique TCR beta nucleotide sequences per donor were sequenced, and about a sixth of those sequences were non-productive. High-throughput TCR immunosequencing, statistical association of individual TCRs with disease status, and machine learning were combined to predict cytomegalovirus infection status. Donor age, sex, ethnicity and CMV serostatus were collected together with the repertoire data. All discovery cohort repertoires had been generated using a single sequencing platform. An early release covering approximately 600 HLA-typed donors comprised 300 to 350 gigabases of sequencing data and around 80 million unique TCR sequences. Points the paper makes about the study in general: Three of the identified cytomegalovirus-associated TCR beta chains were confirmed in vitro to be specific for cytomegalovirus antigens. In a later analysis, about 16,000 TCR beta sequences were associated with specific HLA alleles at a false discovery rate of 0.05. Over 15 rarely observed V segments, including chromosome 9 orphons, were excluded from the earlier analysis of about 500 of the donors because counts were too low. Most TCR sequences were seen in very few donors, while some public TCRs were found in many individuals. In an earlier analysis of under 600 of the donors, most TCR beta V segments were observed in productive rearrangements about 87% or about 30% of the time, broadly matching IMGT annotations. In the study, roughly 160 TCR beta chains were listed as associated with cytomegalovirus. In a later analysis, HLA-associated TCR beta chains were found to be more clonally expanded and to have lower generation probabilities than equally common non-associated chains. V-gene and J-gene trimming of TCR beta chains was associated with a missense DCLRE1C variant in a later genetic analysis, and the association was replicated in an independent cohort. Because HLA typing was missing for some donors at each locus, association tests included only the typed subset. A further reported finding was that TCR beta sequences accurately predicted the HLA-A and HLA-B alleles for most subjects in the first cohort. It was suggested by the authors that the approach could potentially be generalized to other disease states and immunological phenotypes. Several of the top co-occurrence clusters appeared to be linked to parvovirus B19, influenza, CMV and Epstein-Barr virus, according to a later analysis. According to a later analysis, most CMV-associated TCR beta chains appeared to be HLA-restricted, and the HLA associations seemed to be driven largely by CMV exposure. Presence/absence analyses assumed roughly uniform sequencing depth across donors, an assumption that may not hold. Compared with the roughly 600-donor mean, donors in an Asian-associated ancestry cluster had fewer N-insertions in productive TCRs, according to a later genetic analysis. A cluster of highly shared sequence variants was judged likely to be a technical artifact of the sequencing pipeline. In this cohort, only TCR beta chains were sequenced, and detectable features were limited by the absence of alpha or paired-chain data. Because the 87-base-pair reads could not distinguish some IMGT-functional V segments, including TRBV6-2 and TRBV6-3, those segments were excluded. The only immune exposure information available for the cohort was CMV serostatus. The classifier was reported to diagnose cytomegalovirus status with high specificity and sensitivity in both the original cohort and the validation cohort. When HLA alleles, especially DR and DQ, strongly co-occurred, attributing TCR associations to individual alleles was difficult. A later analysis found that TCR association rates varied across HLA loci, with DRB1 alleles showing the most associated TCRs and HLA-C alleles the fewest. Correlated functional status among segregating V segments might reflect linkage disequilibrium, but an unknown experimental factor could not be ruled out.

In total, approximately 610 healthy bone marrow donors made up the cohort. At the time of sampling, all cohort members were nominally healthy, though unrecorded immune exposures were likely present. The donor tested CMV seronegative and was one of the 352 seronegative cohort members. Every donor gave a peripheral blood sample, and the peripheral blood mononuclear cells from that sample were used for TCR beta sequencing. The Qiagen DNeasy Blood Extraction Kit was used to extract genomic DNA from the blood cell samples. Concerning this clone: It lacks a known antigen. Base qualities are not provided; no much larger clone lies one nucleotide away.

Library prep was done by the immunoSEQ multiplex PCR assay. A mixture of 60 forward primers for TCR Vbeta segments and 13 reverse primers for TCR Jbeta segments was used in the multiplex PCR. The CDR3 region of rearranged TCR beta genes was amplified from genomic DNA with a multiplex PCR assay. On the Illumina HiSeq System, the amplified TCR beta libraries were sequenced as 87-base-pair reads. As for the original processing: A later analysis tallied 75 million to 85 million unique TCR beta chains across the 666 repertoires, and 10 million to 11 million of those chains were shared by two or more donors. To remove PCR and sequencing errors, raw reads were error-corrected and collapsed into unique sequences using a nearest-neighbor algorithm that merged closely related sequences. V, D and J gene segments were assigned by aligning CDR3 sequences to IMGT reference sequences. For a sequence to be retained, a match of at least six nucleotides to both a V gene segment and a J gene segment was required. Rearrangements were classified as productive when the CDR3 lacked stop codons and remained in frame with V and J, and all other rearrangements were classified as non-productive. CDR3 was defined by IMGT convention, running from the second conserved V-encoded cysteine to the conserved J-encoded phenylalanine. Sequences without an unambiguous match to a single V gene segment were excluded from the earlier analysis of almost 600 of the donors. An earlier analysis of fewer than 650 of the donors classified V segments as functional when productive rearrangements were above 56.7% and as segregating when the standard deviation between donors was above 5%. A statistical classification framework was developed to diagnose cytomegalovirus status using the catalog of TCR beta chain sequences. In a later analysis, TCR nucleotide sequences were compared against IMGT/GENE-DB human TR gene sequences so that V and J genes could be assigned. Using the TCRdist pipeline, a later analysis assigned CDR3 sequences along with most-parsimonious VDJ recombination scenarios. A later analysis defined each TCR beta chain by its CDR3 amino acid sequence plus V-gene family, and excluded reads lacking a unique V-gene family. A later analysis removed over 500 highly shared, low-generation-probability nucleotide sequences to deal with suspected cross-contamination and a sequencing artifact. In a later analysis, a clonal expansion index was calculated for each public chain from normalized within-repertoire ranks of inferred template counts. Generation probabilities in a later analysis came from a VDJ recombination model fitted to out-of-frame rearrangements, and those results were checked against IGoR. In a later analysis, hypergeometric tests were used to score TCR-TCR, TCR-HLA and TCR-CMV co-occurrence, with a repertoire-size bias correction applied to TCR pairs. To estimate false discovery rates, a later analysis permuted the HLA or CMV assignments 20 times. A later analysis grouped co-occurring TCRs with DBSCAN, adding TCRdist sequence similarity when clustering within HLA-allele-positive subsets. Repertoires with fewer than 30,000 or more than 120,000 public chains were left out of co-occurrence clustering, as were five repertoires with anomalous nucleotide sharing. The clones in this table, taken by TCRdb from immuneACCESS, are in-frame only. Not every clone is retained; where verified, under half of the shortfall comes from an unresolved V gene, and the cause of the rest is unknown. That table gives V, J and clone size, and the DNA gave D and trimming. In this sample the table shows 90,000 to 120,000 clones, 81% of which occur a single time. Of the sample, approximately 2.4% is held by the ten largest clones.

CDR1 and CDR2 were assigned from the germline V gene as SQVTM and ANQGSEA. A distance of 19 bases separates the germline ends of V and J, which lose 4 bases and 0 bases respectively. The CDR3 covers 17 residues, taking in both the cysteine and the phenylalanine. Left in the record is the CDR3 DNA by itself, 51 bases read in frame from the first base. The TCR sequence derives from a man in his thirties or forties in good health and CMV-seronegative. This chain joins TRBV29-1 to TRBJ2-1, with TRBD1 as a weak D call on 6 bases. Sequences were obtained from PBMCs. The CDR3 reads CSVVRGGQISSYNEQFF. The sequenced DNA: TGCAGCGTTGTCAGGGGCGGTCAAATAAGCTCCTACAATGAGCAGTTCTTC.